The 30 T cell receptor beta chains reported below all come from one sample, sequenced in a study of technical replicates of blood from a handful of donors. TCRdb's table, derived via immunoSEQ multiplex PCR, lists solely in-frame clones and lacks some. Of 64,000 or so clones listed, 75% to 90% are singletons. Source material: PBMCs. All receptors derive from a human donor in good health. Some clones in this sample may be carry-over from other donors' samples.

The CDR3 nucleotides read TGTGCCAGCAGCCTTCCCTTGCGCTACGAGCAGTACTTC. This codes for CASSLPLRYEQYF. The chain combines TRBV7-2 with TRBJ2-7; no definite D call. Germline V gives CDR1 SGHTA, CDR2 FQGNSA. The V gene lost 5 bases and the J gene lost 3 bases, with 11 bases spanning the gap. This CDR3 region has 13 residues.

This chain uses TRBV4-2 with TRBJ2-1, with TRBD2 matching 9 bases. Looked up from germline, CDR1 is LGHNA and CDR2 is YNFKEQ. This CDR3 is 15 amino acids long. V lost 4 bases and J lost 3; bases outside the gene matches: 4. CDR3 protein: CASSPQTSGYNEQFF. CDR3 coding DNA: TGTGCCAGCAGCCCTCAGACTAGCGGCTACAATGAGCAGTTCTTC.

This rearrangement joins TRBV19 to TRBJ1-1; TRBD1 aligns across 7 bases. The CDR3 is 15 amino acids. Germline V gene data show CDR1 as LNHDA and CDR2 as SQIVND (reference sequence). After removal of 4 bases from V and 0 bases from J, the junction contained 5 bases not matched to a gene. In nucleotides, the CDR3 is TGTGCCAGTAGTAACAGGGGTCAGGTGAACACTGAAGCTTTCTTT. It codes for CASSNRGQVNTEAFF.

This chain connects TRBV5-6 to TRBJ1-1, with D tentatively TRBD1 (6 bases). V was pared by 6 bases and J by 4 bases, with 19 bases between. This CDR3 has 15 amino acids. Germline CDR1 SGHDT, CDR2 YYEEEE. The CDR3 here is CASIISGGVRTEAFF. The CDR3 DNA reads as TGTGCCAGCATCATATCGGGGGGCGTACGCACTGAAGCTTTCTTT.

The chain is built from TRBV9 and TRBJ2-1; maybe TRBD2 (5 bases). V was clipped by 0 bases and J by 2 bases, with 15 bases between them. Germline values: CDR1 SGDLS, CDR2 YYNGEE. This CDR3 comprises 17 residues. CDR3 in DNA: TGTGCCAGCAGCGTAGACGATCATCTAGCCGCCTACAATGAGCAGTTCTTC. Amino acid sequence: CASSVDDHLAAYNEQFF.

The gene calls are TRBV5-1 and TRBJ2-1; TRBD1 aligns across 7 bases. V lost 0 bases and J lost 4; bases outside the gene matches: 4. This CDR3 region has 15 residues. Germline CDR1 and CDR2: SGHRS and YFSETQ. The CDR3 spells CASSLGTGRYNEQFF. CDR3 nucleotide sequence: TGCGCCAGCAGCTTGGGGACAGGCCGTTACAATGAGCAGTTCTTC.

The chain combines TRBV7-6 with TRBJ1-5; D ambiguous. Germline-derived CDR1 and CDR2 are SGHVS and FNYEAQ. The CDR3 has 15 residues. V lost 1 base, J lost 3 bases, and 10 bases lay in between. CDR3 in DNA: TGTGCCAGCAGCTTAGGTTCGGGGAACAATCAGCCCCAGCATTTT. This translates into CASSLGSGNNQPQHF.

The J gene is TRBJ2-1, the V gene TRBV30, with TRBD2 matching 8 bases. The CDR3 has 16 amino acids. V lost 4 bases and J lost 4; bases outside the gene matches: 12. CDR1 is GTSNPN, CDR2 SVGIG, per germline (reference sequence). The CDR3 spells CAWIGSGAGAYNEQFF. The DNA for the CDR3 is TGTGCCTGGATTGGTTCTGGAGCGGGAGCTTACAATGAGCAGTTCTTC.

V usage is TRBV6-1 and J usage is TRBJ2-1, with 9 bases lining up with TRBD2. Per germline, CDR1 MNHNS and CDR2 SASEGT. The CDR3 covers 16 residues. Trimming at V came to 4 bases and at J to 4 bases, leaving 8 bases not matched to a gene. The CDR3 reads CASSVIAGVSYNEQFF. CDR3 nucleotides: TGTGCCAGCAGTGTCATAGCGGGAGTATCTTACAATGAGCAGTTCTTC.

This rearrangement joins TRBV5-1 to TRBJ1-4; no reliable D call. The germline gives CDR1 SGHRS, CDR2 YFSETQ. The CDR3 runs 14 residues. Trimming took off 1 base at V and 7 bases at J, with 11 bases between the two ends. The CDR3 coding sequence is TGCGCCAGCAGCTTGCAGCCGGCGGGTGAAAAACTGTTTTTT. Translating gives CASSLQPAGEKLFF.

The chain has TRBV7-3 and TRBJ2-5; 13 nucleotides align to TRBD2. This CDR3 is 14 amino acids long. J gave up 7 bases and V 5 bases, and 4 bases lay outside the gene matches. Germline assignment: CDR1 SGHTA and CDR2 FQGTGA. CDR3 loop: CASSIGTSGATQYF. The CDR3 DNA sequence: TGTGCCAGCAGCATAGGGACTAGCGGGGCGACCCAGTACTTC.

This clone is a singleton in its sample. The chain carries TRBV29-1 and TRBJ1-2, with a tentative D call TRBD1 (5 bases). There are 15 residues in the CDR3. CDR1 and CDR2 (germline): SQVTM, ANQGSEA. The V end was cut by 0 bases, the J end by 3 bases, with 14 bases between. The CDR3 sequence: CSVEDRGRVDYGYTF. The CDR3, as DNA: TGCAGCGTTGAAGATAGGGGCAGGGTGGACTATGGCTACACCTTC.

This clone has just one count. V usage is TRBV4-3 and J usage is TRBJ2-7; D is possibly TRBD1 (5 bases). Germline lookup yields CDR1 LGHNA and CDR2 YSLEER. CDR3 length: 15 amino acids. The V and J ends lost 4 bases and 5 bases respectively, with 18 bases between them. CDR3 nucleotides: TGCGCCAGCAGCCTGGAAAGGGCAGGGAACCACGAGCAGTACTTC. It encodes CASSLERAGNHEQYF.

The chain joins TRBV11-2 to TRBJ2-7; D is possibly TRBD2 (6 bases). V was trimmed by 7 bases and J by 5 bases, leaving 18 bases between them. The CDR3 extends over 14 amino acids. Germline V gene data show CDR1 as SGHAT and CDR2 as FQNNGV. CDR3 in amino acids: CASTSRGSDHEQYF. CDR3 coding DNA: TGTGCCAGCACCTCGCGGGGATCAGACCACGAGCAGTACTTC.

This chain joins TRBV19 and TRBJ2-7; 9 positions agree with TRBD1. Germline V gene sequence: CDR1 LNHDA, CDR2 SQIVND (reference sequence). The V gene end was trimmed by 5 bases and the J gene end by 7 bases; junction bases not matched to a gene: 6. The CDR3 spans 13 residues. Here the CDR3 DNA reads TGTGCCAGTAGTCGCACAGGGGGCAGGGAGCAGTACTTC. It encodes CASSRTGGREQYF. The variable domain in full, completed from reference TRBV19 and TRBJ2-7, reads DGGITQSPKYLFRKEGQNVTLSCEQNLNHDAMYWYRQDPGQGLRLIYYSQIVNDFQKGDIAEGYSVSREKKESFPLTVTSAQKNPTAFYLCASSRTGGREQYFGPGTRLTVT.

The chain links TRBV5-6 to TRBJ1-4; maybe TRBD1 (6 bases). This CDR3 region has 15 residues. Trimming left V 4 bases short and J 2 bases short, with 12 bases between. Looked up from germline, CDR1 is SGHDT and CDR2 is YYEEEE. CDR3 residues: CASSPGQITNEKLFF. The CDR3 nucleotides read TGTGCCAGCAGCCCGGGACAAATTACTAATGAAAAACTGTTTTTT.

This chain links TRBV4-3 with TRBJ2-3; 16 bases are a match to TRBD2. The trim removed 4 bases at V and 0 bases at J, leaving 10 bases unmatched. CDR3 length equals 20 residues. From germline, CDR1 is LGHNA and CDR2 YSLEER. CDR3: CASSPYSGTSGRASTDTQYF. Written as DNA, the CDR3 is TGCGCCAGCAGCCCGTACTCCGGGACTAGCGGGAGGGCGAGCACAGATACGCAGTATTTT.

This clone was detected once. The V gene is TRBV30, the J gene TRBJ1-2; D is unresolved. CDR1 GTSNPN and CDR2 SVGIG come from the germline V gene (reference sequence). The CDR3 has 14 residues. The ends were cut back, 3 bases at V and 3 bases at J, with 14 bases in the middle. The CDR3, as DNA: TGTGCCTGGAGGCTACCCGGCGGCGACTATGGCTACACCTTC. Translating gives CAWRLPGGDYGYTF.

The V and J genes are TRBV6-1 and TRBJ2-4; 8 bases agree with TRBD1. The CDR3 totals 15 residues. Germline values: CDR1 MNHNS, CDR2 SASEGT. Losses at the gene ends were 6 bases for V and 8 bases for J; bases not matched to a gene: 12. As DNA, the CDR3 is TGTGCCAGCAGCCGAACCCCAGGGGGCTCGGACATTCAGTACTTC. Translated: CASSRTPGGSDIQYF.

The gene calls are TRBV5-4 and TRBJ2-3; the D gene is possibly TRBD1 (5 bases). The germline V gene has CDR1 SGHNT and CDR2 YYREEE (reference sequence). Trimming took 4 bases from V and 0 from J, leaving 15 bases between them. The CDR3 has 16 amino acids. As DNA, the CDR3 is TGTGCCAGCAGCCCCCTATGGGCAGGGAGCACAGATACGCAGTATTTT. This sequence encodes CASSPLWAGSTDTQYF.

The V and J genes are TRBV19 and TRBJ2-2, with TRBD2 matching over 8 bases. With 5 bases clipped from V and 1 base from J, the junction kept 3 bases outside the gene matches. This CDR3 is built from 15 residues. Germline V gives CDR1 LNHDA, CDR2 SQIVND (reference sequence). The CDR3 coding sequence is TGTGCCAGTAGTGTAGCGGGATGGAACACCGGGGAGCTGTTTTTT. Amino acid sequence: CASSVAGWNTGELFF.

The genes are TRBV5-8 and TRBJ2-4, with a weak D call TRBD1 (5 bases). Trimming removed 1 base from V and 0 bases from J, with 5 bases in between. The CDR3 loop spans 14 amino acids. CDR1 is SGHTS and CDR2 is YDEGEE in the germline V gene. The CDR3 nucleotides are TGTGCCAGCAGCTTGCAGGGAGCCAAAAACATTCAGTACTTC. Translated: CASSLQGAKNIQYF.

This clone was seen a handful of times. The V gene is TRBV5-1, the J gene TRBJ2-1; 9 bases line up with TRBD2. Trimming removed 8 bases from V and 4 bases from J; junction bases left unmatched: 7. The CDR3 length is 14 residues. Germline V gene sequence: CDR1 SGHRS, CDR2 YFSETQ. The CDR3 sequence is CASTASGAYNEQFF. DNA of the CDR3: TGCGCCAGTACTGCTAGCGGGGCGTACAATGAGCAGTTCTTC.

This clone was counted a few times. Other DNA variants within this sample encode the same CDR3. The chain links TRBV4-3 to TRBJ1-2; a possible D gene is TRBD1 (5 bases). V was cut by 1 base and J by 2 bases, with 5 bases left in between. Germline CDR1 reads LGHNA; CDR2 reads YSLEER. The CDR3 length is 13 residues. CDR3 nucleotide sequence: TGCGCCAGCAGCCAAGGACAGAACTATGGCTACACCTTC. This codes for CASSQGQNYGYTF.

The chain has TRBV4-3 and TRBJ1-6, with no clear D. The CDR3 is 13 residues long. V was clipped by 1 base and J by 7 bases, with 5 bases between them. Germline-derived CDR1 and CDR2 are LGHNA and YSLEER. The CDR3 spells CASSQAGNSPLHF. CDR3 in DNA: TGCGCCAGCAGCCAAGCGGGAAATTCACCCCTCCACTTT.

This clone has only a few counts. This chain connects TRBV5-1 to TRBJ1-2; 9 bases map to TRBD1. This CDR3 spans 16 amino acids. CDR1 and CDR2 (germline): SGHRS, YFSETQ. J gave up 7 bases and V 4 bases, and 14 bases lay outside the gene matches. DNA of the CDR3: TGCGCCAGCAGCCCCGGGACAGGGCCTACGACGGGTGGCTACACCTTC. It is translated as CASSPGTGPTTGGYTF.

V gene TRBV5-1 combines with J gene TRBJ1-1; D is ambiguous. The V and J ends lost 4 bases and 5 bases respectively, with 15 bases between them. The CDR3 is made up of 14 amino acids. Germline-derived CDR1 and CDR2 are SGHRS and YFSETQ. The CDR3 loop is CASSPFGGVTEAFF. CDR3 nucleotide sequence: TGCGCCAGCAGCCCCTTTGGCGGGGTAACTGAAGCTTTCTTT.

This clone was found once. The V and J genes are TRBV1 and TRBJ2-3; TRBD2, the table's D call, lacks a check against the DNA. TRBV1 is recorded as a pseudogene. The CDR3 covers 16 residues. This CDR3 is CTSTHTSGGSTDTQYF. CDR3 DNA: TGCACCAGCACGCACACTAGCGGGGGGAGCACAGATACGCAGTATTTT.

This chain links TRBV9 with TRBJ2-3; 8 positions match TRBD2. Trimming removed 2 bases from V and 3 bases from J; junction bases left unmatched: 5. The CDR3 sequence is 15 residues long. Germline-derived CDR1 and CDR2 are SGDLS and YYNGEE. DNA of the CDR3: TGTGCCAGCAGCGTCACGGGGGGGGGTACAGATACGCAGTATTTT. Encoded protein: CASSVTGGGTDTQYF.

V gene TRBV9 combines with J gene TRBJ1-3, with TRBD1 as a possible D gene (5 bases). The CDR3 is 14 amino acids. The V gene's germline CDR1 is SGDLS and CDR2 YYNGEE. V was cut by 4 bases and J by 5 bases, with 13 bases left in between. The CDR3, as DNA: TGTGCCAGCAGCCCGGGGGGAATACGAAACACCATATATTTT. Translation gives CASSPGGIRNTIYF. Full variable domain (rest looked up from reference TRBV9 and TRBJ1-3): DSGVTQTPKHLITATGQRVTLRCSPRSGDLSVYWYQQSLDQGLQFLIQYYNGEERAKGNILERFSAQQFPDLHSELNLSSLELGDSALYFCASSPGGIRNTIYFGEGSWLTVV.